This T cell receptor (beta chain) was observed in a study of T cells in tuberculosis. Study findings and constraints: Shorter CDR3-alpha in active tuberculosis partly drove smaller distances.

V lost 5 bases and J lost 3; bases outside the gene matches: 8. Per germline, CDR1 SQVTM and CDR2 ANQGSEA. This CDR3 is built from 16 residues. Adolescents were screened for latent TB by skin test and IGRA. Libraries were prepared by immunoSEQ multiplex PCR; TCRdb keeps only in-frame clonotypes and omits some of them. This table has around 30,000 clones, more than 80% appearing once. About this clone: As yet, its antigen is unknown.

The sequenced sample consisted of PBMCs. The TCR was taken from a donor between 10 and 35 years old with latent tuberculosis or without tuberculosis infection. The V call is TRBV29-1, the J call TRBJ2-6, with 9 bases identical to TRBD1. CDR3 loop: CSVSRTGDGGANVLTF. The CDR3 region has the DNA TGCAGCGTTTCGAGGACAGGGGATGGTGGGGCCAACGTCCTGACTTTC. Based on the CDR3 plus reference TRBV29-1 and TRBJ2-6, the full variable domain is SAVISQKPSRDICQRGTSLTIQCQVDSQVTMMFWYRQQPGQSLTLIATANQGSEATYESGFVIDKFPISRPNLTFSTLTVSNMSPEDSSIYLCSVSRTGDGGANVLTFGAGSRLTVL.